This TCR beta chain was recorded in a study of graft-versus-host responses after intestinal transplantation (dated by TCRdb to the early 2020s). For context, the study as a whole: The transplants that recipients received were multivisceral, liver-intestinal, or isolated intestinal. Bulk TCR-beta CDR3 sequencing was used to track graft-versus-host and host-versus-graft alloreactive T cell clones in the graft, circulation and bone marrow after intestinal transplantation. The cohort enrolled under 30 intestinal transplant recipients, one of whom was a retransplant, and 3 patients without pretransplant specimens were excluded. Every recipient was given anti-thymocyte globulin induction, followed by roughly 3 years of maintenance tacrolimus and steroids. Donor T cell macrochimerism was defined as a peak of at least 4% donor T cells among recipient peripheral blood mononuclear cells. Instead of going to the commercial service, samples from a few later patients were sequenced in-house on an Illumina MiSeq and processed with MiXCR. To identify alloreactive clones, pre-transplant mixed lymphocyte reaction products were sequenced and compared with unstimulated pre-transplant donor and recipient T cells.

About this clone itself: What this receptor recognizes is not known. No per-base quality is available; no much larger clone lies one base away.

General findings and caveats noted by the study authors: Early after transplant, declines in HvG clones were associated with peak levels of circulating GvH clones. In patients with donor T cell macrochimerism, the allografts had high GvH to HvG T cell clonal ratios. GvH clones were detected in recipient bone marrow, and some appeared earlier in ileal mucosa or blood, consistent with an intestinal mucosal origin. The relatively low number and heterogeneity of intestinal transplant patients limited the conclusions.

The meaning of the sample's time point label: cells obtained before transplantation from donor or recipient. CD3+CD4+ and CD3+CD8+ populations were FACS-sorted from unstimulated pre-transplant donor and recipient cells taken from spleen or lymph nodes. The library was generated by the immunoSEQ multiplex PCR assay. In most patients, genomic DNA was isolated using the Qiagen DNeasy Blood and Tissue Kit and sent frozen to Adaptive Biotechnologies for TCR sequencing. For most patients, genomic DNA was subjected to high-throughput TCR-beta CDR3 sequencing by Adaptive Biotechnologies. The authors processed their data as follows. Adaptive's ImmunoSEQ software was the source of the TCR sequencing data for about 20 patients, while a few other patients were processed with MiXCR and VDJtools. To correct CD4 versus CD8 sorting errors, sequences present in both subsets at a frequency ratio below 5:1 were removed. Because the origin of CDR3 nucleotide sequences shared between donor and recipient could not be assigned, those sequences were removed. To count as alloreactive, a clone needed at least 2-fold expansion over unstimulated cells and a minimum CFSE-low frequency of 0.002% (template counts) or 0.001% (read counts). Clones detected in sequenced pre-transplant spleen, lymph node, or MLR CFSE-low populations of the donor or recipient were defined as mappable. Cumulative frequency of alloreactive clones was calculated as a percentage of all sequences weighted by copy number. TCRdb limited this immuneACCESS table to in-frame rearrangements with V and J called. A share of clones is missing; checked studies link under half to unresolved V genes, and the rest is unexplained. Clone size and the V and J calls come from that table; the DNA yielded D and trimming. The sample table records around 99,000 clones; about nine tenths of these occur just once. Clones ranked in the top ten supply about 0.7% of the sample.

CDR1 KGHSH and CDR2 LQKENI were looked up in the germline V gene. Inclusive of the bounding cysteine and phenylalanine, the CDR3 is 16 residues long. The CDR3 DNA has 48 bases and is translated from base 1. The V and J ends are trimmed by 4 bases and 6 bases, leaving 21 bases between them. The sequence is built from TRBV18 and TRBJ1-2, and possibly TRBD1, on 5 matching bases. The source material was unstimulated CD4+ T cells sorted from spleen or lymph node cells, sampled before transplant. The TCR originated in a human donor who was the organ donor for an intestinal transplant. The nucleotide sequence is given as TGTGCCAGCTCACGATCCCCAAGGGGAGCTGATGATGGCTACACCTTC. It specifies CASSRSPRGADDGYTF.